This T cell receptor (beta chain) was observed in a study of human T cells and chemical hapten exposure. Overall study context: Upper inner arm skin measuring about 2 cm by about 2 cm received 2% DPC for sensitization. Predominantly women, the patients had alopecia areata, totalis or universalis. Study conclusions and caveats: Following DPC sensitization, TCRs present above 1 in 1000 frequency showed no change.

This clonotype was seen a few times. Its antigen is still unknown. Time point specified: pre-sensitization, week 0. Specified treatment: therapeutic diphenylcyclopropenone sensitization with weekly scalp DPC. Extraction yielded total RNA from whole blood (unfractionated). From the RACE reads, TCRdb called clonotypes with MiXCR, one entry per CDR3 protein. This sample has more than 300,000 distinct CDR3 sequences; approximately 5.1% occur once, and the top ten carry 2.6%. The receptor was isolated from a woman in her forties or fifties with alopecia areata. Some clones in this sample may be carry-over from other donors' samples. Here the sequenced sample was whole blood, taken in connection with sensitization to the hapten diphenylcyclopropenone (DPC).

The CDR3 DNA reads as TGTGCCAGCAGTTTAGGTGGGGGCCGAGAGCATTTT. Its protein product is CASSLGGGREHF. The chain is built from TRBV27 and TRBJ1-5; D may be TRBD1 (6 bases). This CDR3 spans 12 amino acids. CDR1 and CDR2 from the germline V gene are MNHEY and SMNVEV (reference sequence). Trimming pared 2 bases from V and 14 bases from J, leaving 13 bases between.